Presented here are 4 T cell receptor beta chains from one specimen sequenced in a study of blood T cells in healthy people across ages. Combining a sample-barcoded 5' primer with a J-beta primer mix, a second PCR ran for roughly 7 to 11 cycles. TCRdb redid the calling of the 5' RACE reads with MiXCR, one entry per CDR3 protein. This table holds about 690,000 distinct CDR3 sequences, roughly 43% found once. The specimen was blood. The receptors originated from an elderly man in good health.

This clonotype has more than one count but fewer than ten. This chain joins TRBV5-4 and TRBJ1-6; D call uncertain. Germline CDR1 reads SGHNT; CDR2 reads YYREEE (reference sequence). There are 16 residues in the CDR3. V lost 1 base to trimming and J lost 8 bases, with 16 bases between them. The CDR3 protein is CASSLFGGGRHSPLHF. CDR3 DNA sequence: TGTGCCAGCAGCTTGTTTGGCGGCGGTCGACATTCACCCCTCCACTTT.

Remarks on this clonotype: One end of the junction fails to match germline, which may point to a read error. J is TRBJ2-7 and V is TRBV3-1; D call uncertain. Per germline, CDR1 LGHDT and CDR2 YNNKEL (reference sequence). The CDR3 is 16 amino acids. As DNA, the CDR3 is TGTGCCTGCAGCCAAGACGTGAGAAGCCTGACCTACGAGCAGTACTTC. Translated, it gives CACSQDVRSLTYEQYF.

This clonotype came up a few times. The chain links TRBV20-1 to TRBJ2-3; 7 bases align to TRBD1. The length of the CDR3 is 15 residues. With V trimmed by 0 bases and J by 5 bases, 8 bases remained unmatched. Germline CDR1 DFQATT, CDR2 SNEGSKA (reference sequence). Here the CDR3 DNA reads TGCAGTGCTAGAGATCCGCAGGGGGTAGGAGATACGCAGTATTTT. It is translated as CSARDPQGVGDTQYF.

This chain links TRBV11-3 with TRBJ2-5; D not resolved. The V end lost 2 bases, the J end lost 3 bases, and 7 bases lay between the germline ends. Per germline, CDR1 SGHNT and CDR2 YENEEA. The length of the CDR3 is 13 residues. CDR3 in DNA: TGTGCCAGCAGCTTATACGCAAAAGAGACCCAGTACTTC. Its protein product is CASSLYAKETQYF.